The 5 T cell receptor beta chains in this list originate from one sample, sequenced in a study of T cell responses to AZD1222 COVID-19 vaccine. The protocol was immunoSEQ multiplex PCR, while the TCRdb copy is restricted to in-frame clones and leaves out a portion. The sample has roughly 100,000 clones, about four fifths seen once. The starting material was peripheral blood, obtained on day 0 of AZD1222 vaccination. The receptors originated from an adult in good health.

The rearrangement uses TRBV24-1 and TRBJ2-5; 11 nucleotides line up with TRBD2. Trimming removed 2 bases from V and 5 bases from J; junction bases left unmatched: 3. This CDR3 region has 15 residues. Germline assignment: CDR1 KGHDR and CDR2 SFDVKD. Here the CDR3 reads CATSDSTSGVETQYF. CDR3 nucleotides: TGTGCCACCAGTGATTCGACTAGCGGGGTGGAGACCCAGTACTTC.

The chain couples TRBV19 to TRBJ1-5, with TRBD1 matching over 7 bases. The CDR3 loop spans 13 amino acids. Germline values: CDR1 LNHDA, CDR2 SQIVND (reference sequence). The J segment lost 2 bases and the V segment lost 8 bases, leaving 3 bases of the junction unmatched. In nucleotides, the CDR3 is TGTGCCAGTGACGACAGGGGCAATCAGCCCCAGCATTTT. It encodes CASDDRGNQPQHF.

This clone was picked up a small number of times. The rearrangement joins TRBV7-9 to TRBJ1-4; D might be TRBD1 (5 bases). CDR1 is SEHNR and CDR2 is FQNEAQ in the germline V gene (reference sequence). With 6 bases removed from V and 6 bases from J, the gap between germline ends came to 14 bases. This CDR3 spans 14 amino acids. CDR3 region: CASSSSGLDEKLFF. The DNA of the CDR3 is TGTGCCAGCAGTTCATCAGGGCTCGATGAAAAACTGTTTTTT.

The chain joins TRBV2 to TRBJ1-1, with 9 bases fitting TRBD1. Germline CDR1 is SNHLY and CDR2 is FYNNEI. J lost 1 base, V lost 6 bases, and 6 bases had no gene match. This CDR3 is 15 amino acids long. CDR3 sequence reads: CASRDTGGANTEAFF. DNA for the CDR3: TGTGCCAGCAGGGATACAGGGGGCGCGAACACTGAAGCTTTCTTT.

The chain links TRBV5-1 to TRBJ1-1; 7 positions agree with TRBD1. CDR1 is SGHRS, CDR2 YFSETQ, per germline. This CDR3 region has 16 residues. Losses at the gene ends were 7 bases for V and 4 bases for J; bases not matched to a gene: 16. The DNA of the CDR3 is TGCGCCAGCCGCATTGTAACAGGGGTAGGCGCCACTGAAGCTTTCTTT. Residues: CASRIVTGVGATEAFF.